This is a list of T cell receptor beta chains from one sample in a study of T-cell reconstitution after alpha-beta-depleted transplantation in children. TCRdb fed the PCR reads into MiXCR, producing one record per CDR3 protein. Of roughly 310,000 distinct CDR3 sequences in the sample, about a quarter were seen once. The sequencing here drew on PBMCs, mostly from graft donor cells, taken 180 days after TCRalphabeta/CD19-depleted stem cell transplant. The source of these receptors is a male patient between 5 and 17 years old who had a stem cell transplant for acute lymphoblastic leukemia, so the T cells may come from the graft donor. CDR3s include the opening cysteine and the closing phenylalanine or tryptophan. Fields, in order: V gene, J gene, D gene, clone size, CDR3 length, CDR3 DNA, CDR3 protein. A D gene is named only where the DNA matches it firmly. Some rows have no size entry. The others give once, few or many, or a class for an expanded clone.

v_call: TRBV24-1
j_call: TRBJ1-2
d_call: .
clone_size: .
cdr3_length: 12
cdr3_nt: TGTGCCACCAGTGATTTGGGGTATGGCTACACCTTC
cdr3_aa: CATSDLGYGYTF

v_call: TRBV10-3
j_call: TRBJ1-2
d_call: .
clone_size: .
cdr3_length: 13
cdr3_nt: TGTGCCATCAGTGAGGCAGGGCTTTATGGCTACACCTTC
cdr3_aa: CAISEAGLYGYTF

v_call: TRBV19
j_call: TRBJ2-1
d_call: TRBD2
clone_size: .
cdr3_length: 14
cdr3_nt: TGTGCCAGTAAAGGCGGGAGGGCCCCGAATGAGCAGTTCTTC
cdr3_aa: CASKGGRAPNEQFF

v_call: TRBV4-2
j_call: TRBJ1-1
d_call: TRBD1
clone_size: few
cdr3_length: 15
cdr3_nt: TGTGCCAGCAGCAAGCGACAGGGGGCGCGGACTGAAGCTTTCTTT
cdr3_aa: CASSKRQGARTEAFF

v_call: TRBV9
j_call: TRBJ2-7
d_call: .
clone_size: few
cdr3_length: 12
cdr3_nt: TGTGCCAGCAGCGCGGGGTCCTACGAGCAGTACTTC
cdr3_aa: CASSAGSYEQYF

v_call: TRBV29-1
j_call: TRBJ1-2
d_call: TRBD1
clone_size: .
cdr3_length: 13
cdr3_nt: TGCAGCGTCACCCAGGGGGGCGGCTATGGCTACACCTTC
cdr3_aa: CSVTQGGGYGYTF

v_call: TRBV2
j_call: TRBJ1-2
d_call: .
clone_size: .
cdr3_length: 12
cdr3_nt: TGTGCCAGTCACAGGGCTAACTATGGCTACACCTTC
cdr3_aa: CASHRANYGYTF

v_call: TRBV5-1
j_call: TRBJ1-4
d_call: .
clone_size: few
cdr3_length: 14
cdr3_nt: TGCGCCAGCAGCTTGACAGCAGTTAATGAAAAACTGTTTTTT
cdr3_aa: CASSLTAVNEKLFF

v_call: TRBV18
j_call: TRBJ2-3
d_call: TRBD2
clone_size: few
cdr3_length: 13
cdr3_nt: TGTGCCAGCTCACCTCGCGGGAGAGATACGCAGTATTTT
cdr3_aa: CASSPRGRDTQYF

v_call: TRBV12-3/TRBV12-4
j_call: TRBJ2-5
d_call: .
clone_size: .
cdr3_length: 14
cdr3_nt: TGTGCCAGCAGGCTTTGGGACCTGGGAGAGACCCAGTACTTC
cdr3_aa: CASRLWDLGETQYF

v_call: TRBV7-9
j_call: TRBJ1-5
d_call: TRBD1
clone_size: .
cdr3_length: 14
cdr3_nt: TGTGCCAGCAGCTACACAGGGGCTGGGCAGCCCCAGCATTTT
cdr3_aa: CASSYTGAGQPQHF

v_call: TRBV7-9
j_call: TRBJ1-1
d_call: .
clone_size: .
cdr3_length: 16
cdr3_nt: TGTGCCAGCAGCTTAGCGTGGGAGGCCCTGGGCACTGAAGCTTTCTTT
cdr3_aa: CASSLAWEALGTEAFF

v_call: TRBV5-1
j_call: TRBJ2-7
d_call: .
clone_size: few
cdr3_length: 16
cdr3_nt: TGCGCCAGCAGCGTGTACAGGGTGTCCAAGTCCTACGAGCAGTACTTC
cdr3_aa: CASSVYRVSKSYEQYF

v_call: TRBV5-7
j_call: TRBJ1-4
d_call: TRBD1
clone_size: few
cdr3_length: 15
cdr3_nt: TGTGCCAGCAGGCCGGGACAGTACCCCAATGAAAAACTGTTTTTT
cdr3_aa: CASRPGQYPNEKLFF

v_call: TRBV7-9
j_call: TRBJ2-1
d_call: TRBD2
clone_size: .
cdr3_length: 17
cdr3_nt: TGTGCCAGCAGTTACGCTCTAGCGGGGCTAACCTACAATGAGCAGTTCTTC
cdr3_aa: CASSYALAGLTYNEQFF

v_call: TRBV13
j_call: TRBJ2-3
d_call: .
clone_size: few
cdr3_length: 16
cdr3_nt: TGTGCCAGCAGCTTAGGCGGGATATTAGTCACAGATACGCAGTATTTT
cdr3_aa: CASSLGGILVTDTQYF

v_call: TRBV27
j_call: TRBJ2-1
d_call: .
clone_size: .
cdr3_length: 15
cdr3_nt: TGTGCCAGCAGTTTATCCCAGCCCTCCTACAATGAGCAGTTCTTC
cdr3_aa: CASSLSQPSYNEQFF

v_call: TRBV5-1
j_call: TRBJ1-1
d_call: .
clone_size: few
cdr3_length: 15
cdr3_nt: TGCGCCAGCAGCTTGGCCCGGGGGGCTCCCCCTGAAGCTTTCTTT
cdr3_aa: CASSLARGAPPEAFF

v_call: TRBV20-1
j_call: TRBJ2-1
d_call: TRBD2
clone_size: .
cdr3_length: 19
cdr3_nt: TGCAGTGCTAAAAGGGGCAAACTAGCGGGTTCGAAACACTACAATGAGCAGTTCTTC
cdr3_aa: CSAKRGKLAGSKHYNEQFF

v_call: TRBV20-1
j_call: TRBJ2-5
d_call: .
clone_size: few
cdr3_length: 12
cdr3_nt: TGCAGTGGTTTAGCGGTTCAAGAGACCCAGTACTTC
cdr3_aa: CSGLAVQETQYF

v_call: TRBV19
j_call: TRBJ2-7
d_call: TRBD1
clone_size: .
cdr3_length: 15
cdr3_nt: TGTGCCAGTAAGCACGGGGATTACAGGGGCGGCGAGCAGTACTTC
cdr3_aa: CASKHGDYRGGEQYF

v_call: TRBV20-1
j_call: TRBJ2-3
d_call: .
clone_size: few
cdr3_length: 14
cdr3_nt: TGCAGTGCTAGAGACCAGGGCAGGGCGAATACGCAGTATTTT
cdr3_aa: CSARDQGRANTQYF

v_call: TRBV9
j_call: TRBJ2-1
d_call: .
clone_size: few
cdr3_length: 13
cdr3_nt: TGTGCCAGCAGCCCTCGGACTCACAATGAGCAGTTCTTC
cdr3_aa: CASSPRTHNEQFF

v_call: TRBV20-1
j_call: TRBJ2-7
d_call: .
clone_size: .
cdr3_length: 13
cdr3_nt: TGCAGTGCTACAAGCCCCGGGACGCCCTCTCAGTACTTC
cdr3_aa: CSATSPGTPSQYF

v_call: TRBV7-9
j_call: TRBJ2-1
d_call: .
clone_size: .
cdr3_length: 16
cdr3_nt: TGTGCCAGCAGCTTAGGACCTCGGGGGTCCTACAATGAGCAGTTCTTC
cdr3_aa: CASSLGPRGSYNEQFF

v_call: TRBV7-3
j_call: TRBJ2-7
d_call: .
clone_size: .
cdr3_length: 13
cdr3_nt: TGTGCCAGCAGCCGGGACTGGGCCTACGAGCAGTACTTC
cdr3_aa: CASSRDWAYEQYF

v_call: TRBV5-1
j_call: TRBJ2-4
d_call: .
clone_size: few
cdr3_length: 15
cdr3_nt: TGCGCCAGCAGCCTCTTGATTGGGGGTGAAAACATTCAGTACTTC
cdr3_aa: CASSLLIGGENIQYF

v_call: TRBV11-2
j_call: TRBJ1-5
d_call: .
clone_size: .
cdr3_length: 17
cdr3_nt: TGTGCCAGCAGCCCCGGGCAGGGTGGCCCTAGCAATCAGCCCCAGCATTTT
cdr3_aa: CASSPGQGGPSNQPQHF

v_call: TRBV25-1
j_call: TRBJ2-7
d_call: .
clone_size: .
cdr3_length: 14
cdr3_nt: TGTGCCAGCAGTGAGGCGCAGGGGGGACTCGAGCAGTACTTC
cdr3_aa: CASSEAQGGLEQYF

v_call: TRBV12-3/TRBV12-4
j_call: TRBJ1-5
d_call: .
clone_size: few
cdr3_length: 13
cdr3_nt: TGTGCCAGCAGCGAACAGAGCAATCAGCCCCAGCATTTT
cdr3_aa: CASSEQSNQPQHF

v_call: TRBV6-5
j_call: TRBJ2-7
d_call: .
clone_size: few
cdr3_length: 16
cdr3_nt: TGTGCCAGCAGTTACTCGAAAGGGAGCCCTACGGAGGAGCAGTACTTC
cdr3_aa: CASSYSKGSPTEEQYF

v_call: TRBV27
j_call: TRBJ1-2
d_call: TRBD1
clone_size: once
cdr3_length: 17
cdr3_nt: TGTGCCAGCAGTCCCTGGACAGGGGGAAGAGCTAACTATGGCTACACCTTC
cdr3_aa: CASSPWTGGRANYGYTF

v_call: TRBV24-1
j_call: TRBJ1-1
d_call: .
clone_size: few
cdr3_length: 13
cdr3_nt: TGTGCCACCTCCTTGACCGGCCGATCTGAAGCTTTCTTT
cdr3_aa: CATSLTGRSEAFF

v_call: TRBV5-1
j_call: TRBJ2-7
d_call: .
clone_size: .
cdr3_length: 14
cdr3_nt: TGCGCCAGCAGCTTCAGGGACGGTTCCGACGAGCAGTACTTC
cdr3_aa: CASSFRDGSDEQYF

v_call: TRBV27
j_call: TRBJ2-7
d_call: .
clone_size: .
cdr3_length: 13
cdr3_nt: TGTGCCAGCAGTACACACAGCTCCTACGAGCAGTACTTC
cdr3_aa: CASSTHSSYEQYF

v_call: TRBV9
j_call: TRBJ2-3
d_call: TRBD1
clone_size: once
cdr3_length: 15
cdr3_nt: TGTGCCAGCAGCGGACCAACAGGGGACGCAGGTACGCAGTATTTT
cdr3_aa: CASSGPTGDAGTQYF

v_call: TRBV27
j_call: TRBJ2-7
d_call: .
clone_size: .
cdr3_length: 13
cdr3_nt: TGTGCCAGTTCCCCAAGTCCTGCCTACGAGCAGTACTTC
cdr3_aa: CASSPSPAYEQYF

v_call: TRBV7-4
j_call: TRBJ1-5
d_call: .
clone_size: .
cdr3_length: 16
cdr3_nt: TGTGCCACCAGCCAATCCCGGCATCCGAGCAATCAGCCCCAGCATTTT
cdr3_aa: CATSQSRHPSNQPQHF

v_call: TRBV7-9
j_call: TRBJ2-1
d_call: TRBD2
clone_size: once
cdr3_length: 14
cdr3_nt: TGTGCCAGCAGTCGGTCTAGCGGTCCCAATGAGCAGTTCTTC
cdr3_aa: CASSRSSGPNEQFF

v_call: TRBV7-7
j_call: TRBJ2-7
d_call: TRBD1
clone_size: few
cdr3_length: 15
cdr3_nt: TGTGCCAGCAGCTTAGAACAGGGGGCTACCTACGAGCAGTACTTC
cdr3_aa: CASSLEQGATYEQYF

v_call: TRBV11-3
j_call: TRBJ2-2
d_call: .
clone_size: .
cdr3_length: 16
cdr3_nt: TGTGCCAGCAGCCGACGACTAGAGGCTTGGACCGGGGAGCTGTTTTTT
cdr3_aa: CASSRRLEAWTGELFF

v_call: TRBV13
j_call: TRBJ2-3
d_call: .
clone_size: .
cdr3_length: 17
cdr3_nt: TGTGCCAGCAGCTTAGGCCCTACAGGGTTTGCCACAGATACGCAGTATTTT
cdr3_aa: CASSLGPTGFATDTQYF

v_call: TRBV7-3
j_call: TRBJ2-1
d_call: TRBD2
clone_size: few
cdr3_length: 18
cdr3_nt: TGTGCCAGCAGCGCCCAGACTAGCGGGAGGGCCTTAGGGAATGAGCAGTTCTTC
cdr3_aa: CASSAQTSGRALGNEQFF

v_call: TRBV9
j_call: TRBJ2-5
d_call: .
clone_size: few
cdr3_length: 15
cdr3_nt: TGTGCCAGCAGCGGACATTTGGACAGCCGAGAGACCCAGTACTTC
cdr3_aa: CASSGHLDSRETQYF

v_call: TRBV27
j_call: TRBJ2-5
d_call: .
clone_size: .
cdr3_length: 16
cdr3_nt: TGTGCCAGCAGTTTATTAGGCGCAGGGAGTTCGGAGACCCAGTACTTC
cdr3_aa: CASSLLGAGSSETQYF

v_call: TRBV5-5
j_call: TRBJ2-7
d_call: .
clone_size: many
cdr3_length: 14
cdr3_nt: TGTGCCAGCAGCTTCGGGGGCAGCTCCTACGAGCAGTACTTC
cdr3_aa: CASSFGGSSYEQYF

v_call: TRBV7-3
j_call: TRBJ2-1
d_call: .
clone_size: .
cdr3_length: 14
cdr3_nt: TGTGCCAGCAGCTTGCGTTTACAGGGCTATGAGCAGTTCTTC
cdr3_aa: CASSLRLQGYEQFF

v_call: TRBV4-2
j_call: TRBJ2-7
d_call: TRBD2
clone_size: few
cdr3_length: 13
cdr3_nt: TGTGCCAGCAGCCAACAGCGGGAGGGCGAGCAGTACTTC
cdr3_aa: CASSQQREGEQYF

v_call: TRBV12-3/TRBV12-4
j_call: TRBJ2-3
d_call: .
clone_size: .
cdr3_length: 15
cdr3_nt: TGTGCCAGCAGCGCTGGCGCAGGGGCCCCCGATACGCAGTATTTT
cdr3_aa: CASSAGAGAPDTQYF

v_call: TRBV29-1
j_call: TRBJ2-7
d_call: .
clone_size: .
cdr3_length: 12
cdr3_nt: TGCAGCGTTGGTTCAGGAGTCTACGAGCAGTACTTC
cdr3_aa: CSVGSGVYEQYF

v_call: TRBV5-1
j_call: TRBJ2-3
d_call: TRBD2
clone_size: few
cdr3_length: 15
cdr3_nt: TGCGCCAGCAGTAAGACTAGCGGGAGTATAGATACGCAGTATTTT
cdr3_aa: CASSKTSGSIDTQYF

v_call: TRBV3-1
j_call: TRBJ2-7
d_call: .
clone_size: .
cdr3_length: 18
cdr3_nt: TGTGCCAGCAGCAAAGAGGCAGGGAGAGTTTTAGGAGTTTACGAGCAGTACTTC
cdr3_aa: CASSKEAGRVLGVYEQYF

v_call: TRBV5-1
j_call: TRBJ2-1
d_call: .
clone_size: .
cdr3_length: 16
cdr3_nt: TGCGCCAGCAGCACCCTGACCCCCAGCTCCTACAATGAGCAGTTCTTC
cdr3_aa: CASSTLTPSSYNEQFF

v_call: TRBV5-1
j_call: TRBJ1-1
d_call: .
clone_size: .
cdr3_length: 15
cdr3_nt: TGCGCCAGCGTTATGTCAACAGGGCGGGACACTGAAGCTTTCTTT
cdr3_aa: CASVMSTGRDTEAFF

v_call: TRBV11-2
j_call: TRBJ1-2
d_call: .
clone_size: .
cdr3_length: 14
cdr3_nt: TGTGCCAGCAGCGCACCGGGAACCGGCTATGGCTACACCTTC
cdr3_aa: CASSAPGTGYGYTF

v_call: TRBV7-2
j_call: TRBJ2-3
d_call: TRBD2
clone_size: .
cdr3_length: 16
cdr3_nt: TGTGCCAGCAGCTTAGCGACTAGCGCAAGCACAGATACGCAGTATTTT
cdr3_aa: CASSLATSASTDTQYF

v_call: TRBV12-3/TRBV12-4
j_call: TRBJ2-6
d_call: TRBD1
clone_size: few
cdr3_length: 17
cdr3_nt: TGTGCCAGCAGCGGACAGGGGAAGGCTTCTGGGGCCAACGTCCTGACTTTC
cdr3_aa: CASSGQGKASGANVLTF

v_call: TRBV5-1
j_call: TRBJ2-1
d_call: TRBD2
clone_size: many
cdr3_length: 16
cdr3_nt: TGCGCCAGCAGCTTGGAAGGACTAGCGGGTTACAATGAGCAGTTCTTC
cdr3_aa: CASSLEGLAGYNEQFF